One and the same sample provided the 13 T cell receptor beta chains below, sequenced in a study of Ad26.COV2.S vaccination and SARS-CoV-2 variants (dated by TCRdb to about 2021). The meaning of the sample's treatment or condition label: roughly 20 received Ad26.COV2.S at low or high dose, single or two shots; about 5 received placebo; per-sample allocation not given. Repertoires of vaccine and placebo recipients were sequenced from samples collected on day 63 after the first injection. Library construction relied on the immunoSEQ multiplex PCR assay. Imported from immuneACCESS, the table was reduced by TCRdb to in-frame sequences with V and J called. These copies leave out some clones; in studies compared against another copy, an unresolved V gene accounts for under half, and the cause of the remainder is not known. The sample table shows about 460,000 clones, and 80% to 90% are seen once. The ten largest make up 1.5% to 2% of the sample.

The sequencing here drew on peripheral blood, taken in a trial of Ad26.COV2.S vaccine versus placebo. The source of these receptors is a person aged 18-60 years who received the Ad26.COV2.S COVID-19 vaccine or a placebo.

DNA of the CDR3: TGTGCCAGCAGCTTCCGGGCCTTGGAACAGGCCGGGGAGCTGTTTTTT. Its protein product is CASSFRALEQAGELFF. The chain recombines TRBV7-8 with TRBJ2-2, with TRBD1 as a possible D gene (5 bases). The CDR3 covers 16 residues. With 3 bases removed from V and 6 bases from J, the gap between germline ends came to 17 bases. The germline V gene encodes CDR1 SGHVS and CDR2 FQNEAQ. Full variable domain (rest looked up from reference TRBV7-8 and TRBJ2-2): GAGVSQSPRYKVAKRGQDVALRCDPISGHVSLFWYQQALGQGPEFLTYFQNEAQLDKSGLPSDRFFAERPEGSVSTLKIQRTQQEDSAVYLCASSFRALEQAGELFFGEGSRLTVL.

V and J are TRBV2 and TRBJ2-7, with D perhaps matching TRBD1 or TRBD2 (5 bases each). The CDR3 covers 16 residues. Trimming stripped 5 bases from V and 2 bases from J, with 19 bases between. CDR1 is SNHLY, CDR2 FYNNEI, per germline. In DNA form, the CDR3 reads TGTGCCAGCAGTCTGGGGTCGGGACGGAGAACCTACGAGCAGTACTTC. Amino acid sequence: CASSLGSGRRTYEQYF.

V usage is TRBV9 and J usage is TRBJ1-2; D is undetermined. The CDR3 is 13 amino acids. V lost 0 bases, J lost 6 bases, and 9 bases lay in between. The germline V gene has CDR1 SGDLS and CDR2 YYNGEE. CDR3 in DNA: TGTGCCAGCAGCGTAGGGCATGGAGATGGCTACACCTTC. Protein product: CASSVGHGDGYTF.

The chain joins TRBV7-6 to TRBJ2-3; the D is unclear. In germline, CDR1 is SGHVS, CDR2 FNYEAQ. CDR3 length equals 14 residues. V was cut by 5 bases and J by 1 base, with 10 bases left in between. DNA of the CDR3: TGTGCCAGCAGCCCTCTTAGTGGCACAGATACGCAGTATTTT. Translating it yields CASSPLSGTDTQYF.

The chain recombines TRBV7-9 with TRBJ1-1, with D perhaps matching TRBD1 (6 bases). The V gene lost 8 bases and the J gene lost 1 base, with 14 bases spanning the gap. The CDR3 length is 14 residues. From germline, CDR1 is SEHNR and CDR2 FQNEAQ (reference sequence). The CDR3: CASGRGGSNTEAFF. The CDR3 nucleotides are TGTGCCAGCGGCCGGGGGGGCTCGAACACTGAAGCTTTCTTT.

This clone was detected only once. V and J are TRBV11-2 and TRBJ2-7, with TRBD2 identical over 7 bases. V dropped 5 bases and J dropped 0; count of bases not matched to a gene: 7. Germline V gene lookup returns CDR1 SGHAT and CDR2 FQNNGV. The CDR3 length is 15 residues. The CDR3 DNA sequence: TGTGCCAGCAGCCCAGGGCTAGCGGTCTCCTACGAGCAGTACTTC. This codes for CASSPGLAVSYEQYF.

The chain is built from TRBV18 and TRBJ1-1, with TRBD1 identical over 7 bases. V trimming: 2 bases; J trimming: 7 bases; junction bases outside the gene matches: 4. Per the germline V gene, CDR1 is KGHSH and CDR2 is LQKENI. CDR3 length: 13 residues. CDR3 sequence reads: CASSPTGVDEAFF. DNA for the CDR3: TGTGCCAGCTCACCAACAGGGGTCGATGAAGCTTTCTTT.

The table lists this clone with a count of one. The V gene is TRBV19, the J gene TRBJ2-7, with TRBD1 matching over 9 bases. Germline CDR1 LNHDA, CDR2 SQIVND (reference sequence). The CDR3 sequence is 15 residues long. Losses at the gene ends were 4 bases for V and 6 bases for J; bases not matched to a gene: 10. The CDR3 protein is CASSRPGTGRREQYF. CDR3 bases: TGTGCCAGTAGTAGACCCGGGACAGGGAGACGCGAGCAGTACTTC.

J is TRBJ1-6 and V is TRBV5-1; 8 bases map to TRBD1. The CDR3 has 14 residues. Unmatched junction bases numbered 4, after V lost 4 bases and J lost 7 bases. Germline loops: CDR1 SGHRS, CDR2 YFSETQ. CDR3 bases: TGCGCCAGCAGCCAGGGACAGGAGAATTCACCCCTCCACTTT. Protein: CASSQGQENSPLHF.

The chain couples TRBV27 to TRBJ1-3, with D tentatively TRBD1 (6 bases). The CDR3 runs to 17 residues. The V gene lost 6 bases and the J gene lost 0 bases, with 18 bases spanning the gap. The germline CDR1 and CDR2 sequences are MNHEY and SMNVEV (reference sequence). The DNA of the CDR3 is TGTGCCAGCAGCAAGCTGAAGGGACACCACTCTGGAAACACCATATATTTT. Protein: CASSKLKGHHSGNTIYF.

The chain carries TRBV6-5 and TRBJ1-4; possibly TRBD1 for D (5 bases). The CDR3 runs 14 residues. With 4 bases removed from V and 3 bases from J, the gap between germline ends came to 9 bases. Per the germline V gene, CDR1 is MNHEY and CDR2 is SVGAGI. CDR3 sequence: CASSLTVANEKLFF. DNA for the CDR3: TGTGCCAGCAGTTTGACAGTGGCTAATGAAAAACTGTTTTTT.

J is TRBJ2-1 and V is TRBV7-8; 7 nucleotides line up with TRBD1. The V segment lost 2 bases and the J segment 2 bases; nucleotides outside the gene matches: 3. Germline CDR1 SGHVS, CDR2 FQNEAQ. The CDR3 has 15 residues. The CDR3 sequence is CASSLYRGPYNEQFF. In DNA, the CDR3 is TGTGCCAGCAGCTTATACAGGGGCCCCTACAATGAGCAGTTCTTC.

The chain links TRBV28 to TRBJ2-1, with a tentative D call TRBD2 (6 bases). Germline-derived CDR1 and CDR2 are MDHEN and SYDVKM. CDR3 length: 12 residues. Deletions cut 8 bases from V and 7 bases from J, with 12 bases between. The chain's CDR3 is CASRGVGNEQFF. The CDR3 DNA sequence: TGTGCCAGCCGCGGGGTTGGGAATGAGCAGTTCTTC.